The 5 T cell receptor beta chains below all came from one sample that was sequenced in a study of blood T cell repertoires in COVID-19. Measured with immunoSEQ multiplex PCR; TCRdb has only the in-frame clones, and not every one. The sample carries about 250,000 clones, about nine tenths recorded once. The sample was PBMCs or T cells enriched from blood (not recorded which). The source of these receptors is a woman in her forties or fifties who had recovered from COVID-19.

The rearrangement uses TRBV9 and TRBJ2-1, with D perhaps TRBD1 (6 bases). CDR3 length: 15 residues. Trimming left V 3 bases short and J 4 bases short, with 14 bases between. CDR1 and CDR2 (germline): SGDLS, YYNGEE. The CDR3 loop reads CASSAGGRNYNEQFF. CDR3 bases: TGTGCCAGCAGCGCTGGGGGCAGGAATTACAATGAGCAGTTCTTC.

This chain joins TRBV18 and TRBJ1-5; TRBD1 agrees at 7 bases. Trimming removed 3 bases from V and 2 bases from J; junction bases left unmatched: 1. Germline loops: CDR1 KGHSH, CDR2 LQKENI. The CDR3 loop spans 14 amino acids. The CDR3 region has the DNA TGTGCCAGCTCACCCGACAGGGGCAATCAGCCCCAGCATTTT. It specifies CASSPDRGNQPQHF.

J is TRBJ1-2 and V is TRBV2; TRBD1 is a possible D gene (5 bases). The CDR3 loop spans 11 amino acids. V was pared by 7 bases and J by 8 bases, with 11 bases between. CDR1 and CDR2 (germline): SNHLY, FYNNEI. The DNA for the CDR3 is TGTGCCAGCATCAGGGCAGGGGGCTACACCTTC. It is translated as CASIRAGGYTF.

V is TRBV10-3 and J is TRBJ1-2; D is unresolved. The CDR3 covers 15 residues. In germline, CDR1 is ENHRY, CDR2 SYGVKD. The V end was cut by 4 bases, the J end by 7 bases, with 19 bases between. The CDR3 reads CAISVRSEAEFGYTF. The CDR3 nucleotides read TGTGCCATCAGTGTAAGATCTGAAGCGGAGTTTGGCTACACCTTC.

The chain combines TRBV27 with TRBJ2-1; D unclear. The V end lost 5 bases, the J end lost 0 bases, and 14 bases lay between the germline ends. Germline V gene sequence: CDR1 MNHEY, CDR2 SMNVEV (reference sequence). The length of the CDR3 is 16 residues. CDR3: CASSRPPGYSYNEQFF. CDR3 sequence (DNA): TGTGCCAGCAGTCGACCCCCAGGTTACTCCTACAATGAGCAGTTCTTC.